The TCR beta chain described here comes from a study of control samples from healthy donors and cancer patients. V gave up 0 bases and J gave up 6 bases, with 21 bases separating them. The germline CDR1 and CDR2 sequences are LNHDA and SQIVND (reference sequence). The CDR3 sequence is 18 residues long. Libraries were prepared by immunoSEQ multiplex PCR; TCRdb keeps only in-frame clonotypes and omits some of them. The repertoire holds some 150,000 clones, with 94% as singletons. The material sequenced was blood. The chain links TRBV19 to TRBJ2-4; maybe TRBD2 (5 bases). The receptor's source is a man between 40 and 49 years old in good health. CDR3 loop: CASSIESSQRSYRNIQYF. CDR3 nucleotide sequence: TGTGCCAGTAGTATAGAATCCTCCCAGCGGTCCTACCGAAACATTCAGTACTTC.